The 27 T cell receptor beta chains below all came from one sample that was sequenced in a study of blood T cell repertoires in COVID-19. The assay was immunoSEQ multiplex PCR, and TCRdb's table has in-frame clones only and misses some. This table has 90,000 to 120,000 clones, about 89% appearing once. Sequenced material: peripheral blood. All receptors derive from a man aged 35 to 55 with active or convalescent COVID-19.

The chain combines TRBV7-2 with TRBJ1-1; unclear D gene. The CDR3 has 13 amino acids. Germline CDR1 is SGHTA and CDR2 is FQGNSA. V lost 10 bases and J 0 bases, leaving 12 bases between the germline ends. This chain's CDR3 is CATFQGVNTEAFF. CDR3 DNA: TGTGCCACCTTCCAAGGAGTGAACACTGAAGCTTTCTTT. Supplemented by reference TRBV7-2 and TRBJ1-1, the full variable domain reads GAGVSQSPSNKVTEKGKDVELRCDPISGHTALYWYRQSLGQGLEFLIYFQGNSAPDKSGLPSDRFSAERTGGSVSTLTIQRTQQEDSAVYLCATFQGVNTEAFFGQGTRLTVV.

The chain is built from TRBV27 and TRBJ2-2; 15 nucleotides align to TRBD2. V was clipped by 3 bases and J by 8 bases; unmatched bases: 7. This CDR3 region has 17 residues. The V gene's germline CDR1 is MNHEY and CDR2 SMNVEV (reference sequence). The CDR3 nucleotides are TGTGCCAGCAGTTTCGGGGGACTAGCGGGAGGATCAGGGGAGCTGTTTTTT. As protein: CASSFGGLAGGSGELFF.

The CDR3 loop reads CASSGGLGQPQHF. Here the CDR3 DNA reads TGTGCCAGCAGCGGAGGACTGGGCCAGCCCCAGCATTTT. This chain links TRBV12-3 or TRBV12-4 with TRBJ1-5; D gene unclear. The CDR3 contains 13 residues. Trimming left V 6 bases short and J 7 bases short, with 13 bases between.

This rearrangement joins TRBV18 to TRBJ2-7; 12 positions match TRBD1. Germline V gene sequence: CDR1 KGHSH, CDR2 LQKENI. Trimming took 3 bases from V and 7 from J; bases not matched to a gene: 10. The CDR3 has 16 residues. Here the CDR3 DNA reads TGTGCCAGCTCACCTGATCGGGGACAGGGGGCTCTTGAGCAGTACTTC. Translated: CASSPDRGQGALEQYF.

The chain is built from TRBV18 and TRBJ2-6; D is undetermined. Trimming left V 6 bases short and J 0 bases short, with 9 bases between. Germline CDR1 KGHSH, CDR2 LQKENI. This CDR3 region has 15 residues. In DNA, the CDR3 is TGTGCCAGCTCTAGTGCTAACTCTGGGGCCAACGTCCTGACTTTC. This encodes CASSSANSGANVLTF.

V usage is TRBV6-2 or TRBV6-3 and J usage is TRBJ2-7; the match to TRBD1 covers 7 bases. The CDR3 has 14 residues. V shed 2 bases and J 4 bases; nucleotides not matched to a gene: 5. Germline V CDR1 and CDR2: MNHEY, SVGEGT. CDR3 in DNA: TGTGCCAGCAGTTACCAAGGGGGCTTTTACGAGCAGTACTTC. Its protein is CASSYQGGFYEQYF.

V gene TRBV19 combines with J gene TRBJ2-7, with D possibly being TRBD2 (5 bases). The V end was cut by 3 bases, the J end by 6 bases, with 12 bases between. The CDR3 runs to 13 residues. Looked up from germline, CDR1 is LNHDA and CDR2 is SQIVND (reference sequence). The chain's CDR3 is CASSMGRGFEQYF. The CDR3 DNA is TGTGCCAGTAGTATGGGTCGGGGTTTCGAGCAGTACTTC.

The rearrangement joins TRBV30 to TRBJ1-4; unclear D gene. Trimming pared 2 bases from V and 8 bases from J, leaving 12 bases between. The V gene's germline CDR1 is GTSNPN and CDR2 SVGIG (reference sequence). The CDR3 contains 13 residues. This CDR3 is CAWSRQAIEKLFF. The DNA of the CDR3 is TGTGCCTGGAGTAGGCAGGCTATAGAAAAACTGTTTTTT.

This clone was detected once. The chain couples TRBV27 to TRBJ1-2, with 12 bases matching TRBD1. The V gene end was trimmed by 3 bases and the J gene end by 6 bases; junction bases not matched to a gene: 8. The CDR3 spans 16 residues. Germline CDR1 and CDR2: MNHEY and SMNVEV (reference sequence). CDR3 sequence reads: CASSFKGTGGLNGYTF. In DNA, the CDR3 is TGTGCCAGCAGTTTCAAGGGGACAGGGGGCCTAAATGGCTACACCTTC.

The chain recombines TRBV25-1 with TRBJ1-2; 9 nucleotides match TRBD1. CDR3 length: 16 amino acids. V lost 3 bases, J lost 2 bases, and 7 bases stayed unmatched. Germline CDR1 is MGHDK and CDR2 is SYGVNS. The CDR3 region has the DNA TGTGCCAGCAGTGACCCATCGGGGACAGGGAACTATGGCTACACCTTC. Its protein is CASSDPSGTGNYGYTF.

The J gene is TRBJ1-2, the V gene TRBV10-1; 7 positions match TRBD1. The CDR3 sequence is 14 residues long. Germline assignment: CDR1 WNHNN and CDR2 SYGVQD (reference sequence). Trimming removed 4 bases from V and 4 bases from J; junction bases left unmatched: 6. The CDR3, as DNA: TGCGCCAGCAGTGCCGGGACAGAACCCTATGGCTACACCTTC. This sequence encodes CASSAGTEPYGYTF.

This clone was detected once. The rearrangement joins TRBV29-1 to TRBJ2-5; D ambiguous. V was cut by 4 bases and J by 1 base, with 10 bases left in between. The CDR3 spans 13 residues. The germline gives CDR1 SQVTM, CDR2 ANQGSEA. The CDR3: CSVGTVVQETQYF. In DNA, the CDR3 is TGCAGCGTTGGTACAGTAGTCCAAGAGACCCAGTACTTC.

The CDR3 DNA reads TGTGCCAGCAGCCGCCTGCAGGGGGCTGGCACTGAAGCTTTCTTT. It translates to CASSRLQGAGTEAFF. The V and J genes are TRBV4-2 and TRBJ1-1, with 8 nucleotides matching TRBD1. The germline gives CDR1 LGHNA, CDR2 YNFKEQ. Trimming took 4 bases from V and 4 from J; bases not matched to a gene: 8. The CDR3 sequence is 15 residues long.

The V and J genes are TRBV5-1 and TRBJ2-5, with no clear D. Germline V CDR1 and CDR2: SGHRS, YFSETQ. The CDR3 sequence is 13 residues long. The V end lost 2 bases, the J end lost 3 bases, and 8 bases lay between the germline ends. Written as DNA, the CDR3 is TGCGCCAGCAGCTTAGACTGGGAAGAGACCCAGTACTTC. Protein product: CASSLDWEETQYF.

J is TRBJ1-4 and V is TRBV15; 9 bases are a match to TRBD1. The CDR3 contains 17 residues. Germline trimming cut 5 bases from V and 0 bases from J; bases unmatched to any gene: 7. Germline V gives CDR1 LNHNV, CDR2 YYDKDF (reference sequence). The CDR3 reads CATSGRGQGATNEKLFF. The CDR3 nucleotides read TGTGCCACCAGCGGGCGGGGACAGGGAGCAACTAATGAAAAACTGTTTTTT.

The chain has TRBV6-6 and TRBJ2-2, with 10 bases aligning to TRBD1. The germline CDR1 and CDR2 sequences are MNHNY and SVGAGI (reference sequence). The trim removed 10 bases at V and 5 bases at J, leaving 10 bases unmatched. The CDR3 totals 15 residues. DNA of the CDR3: TGTGCCACCCTGTCCGGGACAGGGGTAACCGGGGAGCTGTTTTTT. This encodes CATLSGTGVTGELFF.

The V gene is TRBV6-6, the J gene TRBJ1-2, with 7 bases lining up with TRBD1. The CDR3 runs 15 residues. Germline assignment: CDR1 MNHNY and CDR2 SVGAGI (reference sequence). V trimming: 3 bases; J trimming: 6 bases; junction bases outside the gene matches: 10. CDR3: CASSYPGQSNHGYTF. Here the CDR3 DNA reads TGTGCCAGCAGTTATCCGGGACAGTCAAACCATGGCTACACCTTC.

The J gene is TRBJ2-1, the V gene TRBV18, with 8 bases that match TRBD1. V dropped 0 bases and J dropped 6; count of bases not matched to a gene: 7. This CDR3 is built from 16 residues. Germline loops: CDR1 KGHSH, CDR2 LQKENI. CDR3 in DNA: TGTGCCAGCTCACCACCGTCCCAGGGGGCTTTCAATGAGCAGTTCTTC. It translates to CASSPPSQGAFNEQFF.

V and J are TRBV28 and TRBJ1-1; D remains unclear. Germline-derived CDR1 and CDR2 are MDHEN and SYDVKM. V shed 4 bases and J shed 1 base, with 7 bases lying between them. The CDR3 spans 13 residues. CDR3 DNA: TGTGCCAGCAGTTCGGGTGGGAACACTGAAGCTTTCTTT. Protein product: CASSSGGNTEAFF.

The genes are TRBV30 and TRBJ2-2; possible D gene TRBD2, 6 bases. Looked up from germline, CDR1 is GTSNPN and CDR2 is SVGIG (reference sequence). Trimming pared 3 bases from V and 0 bases from J, leaving 11 bases between. The CDR3 is 15 amino acids. This CDR3 reads CAWRWGGSNTGELFF. The CDR3 coding sequence is TGTGCCTGGAGGTGGGGAGGTTCGAACACCGGGGAGCTGTTTTTT.

This clone was observed a handful of times. The rearrangement joins TRBV27 to TRBJ1-2; D is unresolved. Germline V gives CDR1 MNHEY, CDR2 SMNVEV (reference sequence). V was shortened by 1 base and J by 4 bases, with 22 bases between the two germline ends. The CDR3 is 18 residues long. The CDR3 sequence: CASSLYPPQPTGGYGYTF. The DNA for the CDR3 is TGTGCCAGCAGTTTATACCCCCCCCAGCCCACGGGTGGCTATGGCTACACCTTC.

This chain uses TRBV7-2 with TRBJ1-2; no definite D call. Germline assignment: CDR1 SGHTA and CDR2 FQGNSA. V shed 0 bases and J shed 4 bases, with 9 bases lying between them. The CDR3 extends over 14 amino acids. CDR3 nucleotide sequence: TGTGCCAGCAGCTTAGCTGGGCTTTCCTATGGCTACACCTTC. Translating it yields CASSLAGLSYGYTF.

The CDR3 sequence: CASSLLRSKDYGYTF. For the CDR3, the DNA is TGTGCCAGCAGTTTATTACGGTCTAAAGACTATGGCTACACCTTC. The chain links TRBV28 to TRBJ1-2; D remains unclear. The CDR3 totals 15 residues. CDR1 and CDR2 from the germline V gene are MDHEN and SYDVKM. Trimming pared 1 base from V and 3 bases from J, leaving 12 bases between.

The gene calls are TRBV28 and TRBJ2-2; D is uncertain. Germline V lookup: CDR1 MDHEN, CDR2 SYDVKM. The CDR3 extends over 14 amino acids. V was clipped by 9 bases and J by 4 bases, with 15 bases between them. CDR3 nucleotide sequence: TGTGCCAGGGGCCCTCTTCGCCCCACCGGGGAGCTGTTTTTT. Translation: CARGPLRPTGELFF.

This clone was observed a handful of times. The chain couples TRBV12-3 or TRBV12-4 to TRBJ2-1; a weak D match, TRBD2 (5 bases). V was clipped by 4 bases and J by 14 bases, with 15 bases between them. The CDR3 runs 12 residues. Written as DNA, the CDR3 is TGTGCCAGCAGTTGGAGGACTCAGCCCGAGTTCTTC. It yields the protein CASSWRTQPEFF.

DNA of the CDR3: TGTGCCAGCACCCGGACAGGGGAATCCACTGAAGCTTTCTTT. As protein: CASTRTGESTEAFF. The chain has TRBV2 and TRBJ1-1; 9 bases map to TRBD1. Per germline, CDR1 SNHLY and CDR2 FYNNEI. The CDR3 is 14 residues long. V shed 7 bases and J 4 bases; nucleotides not matched to a gene: 7.

The V and J genes are TRBV15 and TRBJ2-7; 7 bases are shared with TRBD1. Germline CDR1 is LNHNV and CDR2 is YYDKDF (reference sequence). The CDR3 spans 14 residues. V shed 0 bases and J 5 bases; nucleotides not matched to a gene: 4. DNA of the CDR3: TGTGCCACCAGCAGAGAGAGGGGGCCCCACGAGCAGTACTTC. This translates into CATSRERGPHEQYF.